The 5 T cell receptor beta chains given below trace back to one sample, sequenced in a study of T-cell memory formation after mild COVID-19. TCRdb called the 5' RACE reads again in MiXCR, with one record for every CDR3 protein. The sample records 470,000 or so distinct CDR3 sequences, approximately 20% being singletons. Input material: PBMCs or a T cell subset sorted from them (not recorded which). These receptors originate from an adult woman who had mild COVID-19 (a few samples of this study predate the infection). Cell type and time point are not known.

This clonotype has just a few counts. CDR3 amino acids: CASSAGAGVGEQYF. The DNA of the CDR3 is TGTGCCAGCAGCGCGGGGGCGGGAGTGGGAGAGCAGTACTTC. The J gene is TRBJ2-7, the V gene TRBV9; D is possibly TRBD2 (7 bases). V was trimmed by 3 bases and J by 7 bases, leaving 17 bases between them. Germline lookup yields CDR1 SGDLS and CDR2 YYNGEE. The CDR3 is 14 amino acids.

The chain combines TRBV12-3 or TRBV12-4 with TRBJ2-3; perhaps TRBD1 as D (5 bases). Trimming stripped 6 bases from V and 1 base from J, with 20 bases between. CDR3 length: 17 residues. CDR3 DNA sequence: TGTGCCAGCAGGCCTCATCAGGGTATCAAAGGCACAGATACGCAGTATTTT. This gives the protein CASRPHQGIKGTDTQYF.

This clonotype has a handful of counts. The chain's CDR3 is CSASGVRTSGALNQETQYF. In DNA, the CDR3 is TGCAGTGCTAGTGGTGTGAGGACTAGCGGCGCGCTAAACCAAGAGACCCAGTACTTC. The rearrangement uses TRBV20-1 and TRBJ2-5; 10 bases align to TRBD2. CDR3 size: 19 residues. CDR1 and CDR2 from the germline V gene are DFQATT and SNEGSKA (reference sequence). The V gene end was trimmed by 3 bases and the J gene end by 0 bases; junction bases not matched to a gene: 16.

This clonotype was counted between two and nine times. J is TRBJ2-2 and V is TRBV12-3 or TRBV12-4; D is uncertain. V was cut by 2 bases and J by 5 bases, with 9 bases left in between. This CDR3 contains 14 residues. The chain's CDR3 is CASSLHGRTGELFF. Here the CDR3 DNA reads TGTGCCAGCAGTTTACACGGAAGGACCGGGGAGCTGTTTTTT.

This clonotype was counted a few times. The chain combines TRBV4-1 with TRBJ1-4; D unclear. Trimming removed 2 bases from V and 7 bases from J, with 14 bases in between. Germline V gene sequence: CDR1 MGHRA, CDR2 YSYEKL. This CDR3 has 15 residues. The CDR3 nucleotides read TGCGCCAGCAGCCAAAGGGCCCTGAGCGGTGAAAAACTGTTTTTT. Amino acids: CASSQRALSGEKLFF.